A selection of T cell receptor beta chains follows, all from one sample in a study of T cell changes during pregnancy in multiple sclerosis. The table came from immunoSEQ multiplex PCR; TCRdb's copy has only in-frame clones and leaves some out. Here the sample spans 40,000 to 55,000 clones, roughly 90% being singletons. The source was peripheral blood, collected in the first trimester of pregnancy. These receptors were taken from a female donor in good health, enrolled as a control in a pregnancy study. Each CDR3 is given with its conserved first and last residue. A D gene is named only where the DNA matches it firmly. Some rows have no size entry. The others give once, few or many, or a class for an expanded clone.

abundance: .
d_gene: .
v_gene: TRBV28
j_gene: TRBJ2-3
CDR3aa: CASRHGSTDTQYF
CDR3nt: TGTGCCAGTAGACATGGAAGCACAGATACGCAGTATTTT

abundance: .
d_gene: .
v_gene: TRBV14
j_gene: TRBJ1-1
CDR3aa: CASSQFQDIGTEAFF
CDR3nt: TGTGCCAGCAGCCAGTTCCAGGACATCGGTACTGAAGCTTTCTTT

abundance: .
d_gene: TRBD1
v_gene: TRBV6-5
j_gene: TRBJ2-5
CDR3aa: CASSTDRGLMETQYF
CDR3nt: TGTGCCAGCAGTACCGACAGGGGGCTAATGGAGACCCAGTACTTC

abundance: .
d_gene: .
v_gene: TRBV6-4
j_gene: TRBJ2-3
CDR3aa: CASSETPSTDTQYF
CDR3nt: TGTGCCAGCAGTGAAACACCTAGCACAGATACGCAGTATTTT

abundance: .
d_gene: TRBD2
v_gene: TRBV2
j_gene: TRBJ2-4
CDR3aa: CASPGLAGGPDYAPPKNIQYF
CDR3nt: TGTGCCAGTCCGGGACTAGCGGGGGGGCCAGACTACGCTCCCCCCAAAAACATTCAGTACTTC

abundance: .
d_gene: .
v_gene: TRBV10-2
j_gene: TRBJ2-5
CDR3aa: CASSETGQETGETQYF
CDR3nt: TGCGCCAGCAGTGAGACTGGACAAGAAACCGGAGAGACCCAGTACTTC

abundance: .
d_gene: TRBD2
v_gene: TRBV29-1
j_gene: TRBJ2-7
CDR3aa: CSVGGLADPTIAHEQYF
CDR3nt: TGCAGCGTTGGAGGACTAGCGGACCCAACGATAGCCCACGAGCAGTACTTC

abundance: .
d_gene: .
v_gene: TRBV6-5
j_gene: TRBJ1-1
CDR3aa: CASRPRGAKQAFF
CDR3nt: TGTGCCAGCAGGCCCCGGGGGGCTAAGCAAGCTTTCTTT

abundance: .
d_gene: .
v_gene: TRBV5-8
j_gene: TRBJ1-5
CDR3aa: CASSLGVGVGQPQHF
CDR3nt: TGTGCCAGCAGCTTGGGGGTCGGAGTTGGACAGCCCCAGCATTTT

abundance: .
d_gene: .
v_gene: TRBV5-1
j_gene: TRBJ2-7
CDR3aa: CASRGSSYEQYF
CDR3nt: TGCGCCAGCAGGGGCAGTTCCTACGAGCAGTACTTC

abundance: once
d_gene: TRBD1
v_gene: TRBV9
j_gene: TRBJ2-2
CDR3aa: CASSRRGGQGITGELFF
CDR3nt: TGTGCCAGCAGCCGTAGGGGAGGACAGGGGATCACCGGGGAGCTGTTTTTT

abundance: .
d_gene: TRBD2
v_gene: TRBV4-1
j_gene: TRBJ2-7
CDR3aa: CASSQDIGSSGDYEQYF
CDR3nt: TGCGCCAGCAGCCAAGATATTGGATCTAGCGGGGACTACGAGCAGTACTTC

abundance: .
d_gene: .
v_gene: TRBV15
j_gene: TRBJ2-3
CDR3aa: CATTQGLEGDTQYF
CDR3nt: TGTGCCACCACCCAGGGGCTAGAAGGAGATACGCAGTATTTT

abundance: .
d_gene: .
v_gene: TRBV18
j_gene: TRBJ2-3
CDR3aa: CASSPGSSLSSTDTQYF
CDR3nt: TGTGCCAGCTCACCGGGTAGCAGCCTTTCTAGCACAGATACGCAGTATTTT

abundance: .
d_gene: .
v_gene: TRBV28
j_gene: TRBJ1-2
CDR3aa: CASLGITGLYGYTF
CDR3nt: TGTGCCAGCCTAGGAATTACAGGGCTATATGGCTACACCTTC

abundance: .
d_gene: TRBD1
v_gene: TRBV7-2
j_gene: TRBJ1-2
CDR3aa: CASSLGQGKNYGYTF
CDR3nt: TGTGCCAGCAGCTTGGGACAGGGGAAGAACTATGGCTACACCTTC

abundance: .
d_gene: .
v_gene: TRBV5-1
j_gene: TRBJ2-5
CDR3aa: CASSGGQAETQYF
CDR3nt: TGCGCCAGCAGCGGGGGACAAGCGGAGACCCAGTACTTC